What follows are 10 T cell receptor beta chains derived from one specimen sequenced in a study of persistence of HIV-infected CD4 T cells (dated by TCRdb to the early 2020s). The treatment or condition label, as the study defines it: suppressive antiretroviral therapy. A pool of overlapping 15-mer peptides from HIV-1 Gag, at around 1 ug per peptide per mL, was used to stimulate the cells. Memory populations depleted of antigen-responding cells were obtained by sorting nonresponding CD40L-negative CD69-negative CD45RO-high memory CD4+ T cells. Antigen specificity for these receptors is unknown. TCRbeta repertoires were sequenced from genomic DNA with the immunoSEQ hsTCRB assay version 4 in survey mode. Sourced from immuneACCESS, this table was stored by TCRdb with only in-frame sequences that have V and J called. A share of the clones is absent; for the studies checked, an unresolved V gene accounts for under half, and the remainder has no known explanation. Across this sample there are about 40,000 clones, with approximately 78% seen only once. The top ten hold approximately 15% of the sample.

The sample here was CD4+ T cells sorted from PBMCs after approximately 19-hour stimulation, taken from a patient who received antiretroviral therapy. What this sample's cell subset or site label stands for: CD40L-CD69- CD45RO-high memory CD4 T cells not responding to Gag peptides. These receptors were collected from an adult man with HIV who was CMV-seropositive.

The chain combines TRBV30 with TRBJ1-4; D is ambiguous. This CDR3 has 18 amino acids. CDR1 is GTSNPN and CDR2 is SVGIG in the germline V gene (reference sequence). The V end was cut by 0 bases, the J end by 0 bases, with 17 bases between. CDR3 sequence: CAWSVSPRGRSTNEKLFF. As DNA, the CDR3 is TGTGCCTGGAGTGTAAGTCCCCGAGGCCGCTCAACTAATGAAAAACTGTTTTTT.

This clone occurred once. The genes are TRBV5-6 and TRBJ2-3, with D perhaps matching TRBD1 (6 bases). Germline loops: CDR1 SGHDT, CDR2 YYEEEE. Trimming shortened V by 4 bases and J by 2 bases, and 11 bases separated the two germline ends. This CDR3 is built from 14 residues. The CDR3 DNA is TGTGCCAGCAGCCGGGACATATTCACAGATACGCAGTATTTT. Translated, it gives CASSRDIFTDTQYF.

This chain connects TRBV29-1 to TRBJ1-1; D gene ambiguous. Germline loops: CDR1 SQVTM, CDR2 ANQGSEA. With 5 bases removed from V and 3 bases from J, the gap between germline ends came to 10 bases. The CDR3 loop spans 12 amino acids. CDR3 coding DNA: TGCAGCGTTCGAGGGCAGCACACTGAAGCTTTCTTT. Translation: CSVRGQHTEAFF.

The V call is TRBV10-2, the J call TRBJ2-2; D possibly matches TRBD1 or TRBD2 (5 bases each). The CDR3 extends over 18 amino acids. Trimming left V 7 bases short and J 0 bases short, with 21 bases between. The germline V gene encodes CDR1 WSHSY and CDR2 SAAADI. For the CDR3, the DNA is TGCGCCAGCACCTCCAGGGACCCCCTGGCTACGAACACCGGGGAGCTGTTTTTT. This translates into CASTSRDPLATNTGELFF.

This chain connects TRBV7-2 to TRBJ1-1, with unresolved D. This CDR3 has 14 amino acids. The germline V gene has CDR1 SGHTA and CDR2 FQGNSA. V was cut by 5 bases and J by 3 bases, with 13 bases left in between. The CDR3 is CASSPVAADTEAFF. CDR3 nucleotides: TGTGCCAGCAGCCCCGTGGCTGCCGACACTGAAGCTTTCTTT.

This clone was observed a single time. The chain is built from TRBV4-1 and TRBJ2-7, with a possible D match to TRBD1 (5 bases). CDR3 length: 17 residues. The germline V gene encodes CDR1 MGHRA and CDR2 YSYEKL. Trimming pared 1 base from V and 1 base from J, leaving 17 bases between. CDR3 coding DNA: TGCGCCAGCAGCCAAGTCGCTGCGGCAGGGTGGTCCTACGAGCAGTACTTC. It specifies CASSQVAAAGWSYEQYF.

V gene TRBV6-5 combines with J gene TRBJ1-2; 7 nucleotides line up with TRBD1. CDR3 length equals 13 residues. Trimming cost V 1 base and J 8 bases; bases outside gene matches: 4. The V gene's germline CDR1 is MNHEY and CDR2 SVGAGI. This CDR3 is CASSYLGGSGYTF. Here the CDR3 DNA reads TGTGCCAGCAGTTACTTAGGGGGCTCAGGCTACACCTTC.

The V gene is TRBV27, the J gene TRBJ1-6; D not certain. V lost 5 bases, J lost 7 bases, and 15 bases lay in between. The length of the CDR3 is 15 residues. In germline, CDR1 is MNHEY, CDR2 SMNVEV (reference sequence). The CDR3 loop reads CASSLTNRGNSPLHF. Written as DNA, the CDR3 is TGTGCCAGCAGTCTCACCAACAGAGGGAATTCACCCCTCCACTTT.

V usage is TRBV28 and J usage is TRBJ1-2; D might be TRBD1 (6 bases). V lost 3 bases, J lost 3 bases, and 14 bases lay in between. CDR1 is MDHEN and CDR2 is SYDVKM in the germline V gene. This CDR3 is 15 amino acids long. DNA of the CDR3: TGTGCCAGCAGTTTCCAGGGGTGGTTGGACTATGGCTACACCTTC. This translates into CASSFQGWLDYGYTF.

This clone showed up just a few times. V is TRBV5-1 and J is TRBJ1-5; D is possibly TRBD1 (5 bases). Trimming took 4 bases from V and 3 from J, leaving 14 bases between them. The CDR3 contains 15 residues. CDR1 and CDR2 from the germline V gene are SGHRS and YFSETQ. CDR3 coding DNA: TGCGCCAGCAGCCCCCATGGGGACCCCAATCAGCCCCAGCATTTT. It specifies CASSPHGDPNQPQHF.